This passage covers 3 T cell receptor beta chains from one sample sequenced in a study of blood T cell repertoires in COVID-19. Clones were read by immunoSEQ multiplex PCR, and TCRdb kept only the in-frame ones, dropping some. The repertoire consists of some 150,000 clones, with 83% occurring once and the leading ten covering 9% to 14%. The sample taken for sequencing was peripheral blood. These receptors were obtained from an older woman with COVID-19, enrolled during active disease.

The chain links TRBV7-8 to TRBJ1-3, with D possibly being TRBD1 (6 bases). CDR3 length: 14 amino acids. Trimming removed 1 base at V and 6 bases at J, with 10 bases between. Germline CDR1 and CDR2: SGHVS and FQNEAQ. For the CDR3, the DNA is TGTGCCAGCAGCTTAGTTACAGGGACAAACACCATATATTTT. Amino acid sequence: CASSLVTGTNTIYF.

V usage is TRBV5-1 and J usage is TRBJ2-3; D might be TRBD2 (7 bases). There are 15 residues in the CDR3. Germline V gene data show CDR1 as SGHRS and CDR2 as YFSETQ. V was shortened by 0 bases and J by 2 bases, with 10 bases between the two germline ends. The CDR3 loop is CASSLAGGPTDTQYF. CDR3 in DNA: TGCGCCAGCAGCTTGGCGGGGGGCCCCACAGATACGCAGTATTTT.

Of note for this clone: The same CDR3 is also encoded by other DNA sequences in this sample. This rearrangement joins TRBV5-5 to TRBJ2-7; a weak D match, TRBD2 (5 bases). V lost 0 bases, J lost 0 bases, and 7 bases lay in between. The CDR3 runs to 14 residues. Germline CDR1 is SGHKS and CDR2 is YYEKEE (reference sequence). CDR3 loop: CASSLVAGSYEQYF. The CDR3 DNA follows: TGTGCCAGCAGCTTGGTTGCGGGCTCCTACGAGCAGTACTTC. Supplemented by reference TRBV5-5 and TRBJ2-7, the full variable domain reads DAGVTQSPTHLIKTRGQQVTLRCSPISGHKSVSWYQQVLGQGPQFIFQYYEKEERGRGNFPDRFSARQFPNYSSELNVNALLLGDSALYLCASSLVAGSYEQYFGPGTRLTVT.